Presented here are 10 T cell receptor beta chains from one specimen sequenced in a study of blood T cells in healthy people across ages. A sample-barcoded 5' primer and a J-beta primer mix were used in a second PCR of roughly 7 to 12 cycles. MiXCR, applied by TCRdb to the 5' RACE reads, yields one record per CDR3 protein. The table has about 1.7 million distinct CDR3 sequences, 28% seen once. The material sequenced was blood. The receptors derive from a woman in her twenties or thirties in good health.

There are many counts of this clonotype. The chain recombines TRBV2 with TRBJ2-1; D may correspond to TRBD1 or TRBD2 (5 bases each). This CDR3 has 14 amino acids. Germline V gives CDR1 SNHLY, CDR2 FYNNEI. Trimming took 9 bases from V and 1 from J, leaving 13 bases between them. CDR3 residues: CASSRDGSYNEQFF. As DNA, the CDR3 is TGTGCCAGTTCACGGGACGGTTCCTACAATGAGCAGTTCTTC.

This clonotype was counted a few times. The germline gene is not matched at one end of the junction; a read error may be the cause. This chain links TRBV7-9 with TRBJ2-7; 13 bases fit TRBD2. The CDR3 spans 14 residues. Germline V CDR1 and CDR2: SEHNR, FQNEAQ (reference sequence). The CDR3 is CAGSSTSGGIEQYF. The CDR3 coding sequence is TGTGCCGGCAGCTCGACTAGCGGGGGGATCGAGCAGTACTTC.

The chain is built from TRBV20-1 and TRBJ2-3; 9 nucleotides line up with TRBD2. The CDR3 loop spans 18 amino acids. V gave up 6 bases and J gave up 0 bases; unmatched junction bases: 16. Germline lookup yields CDR1 DFQATT and CDR2 SNEGSKA (reference sequence). The chain's CDR3 is CSATGAAGGRSSTDTQYF. In DNA form, the CDR3 reads TGCAGTGCCACTGGGGCAGCGGGGGGCCGTTCTAGCACAGATACGCAGTATTTT.

The rearrangement joins TRBV6-6 to TRBJ1-1; D gene ambiguous. The CDR3 totals 13 residues. In germline, CDR1 is MNHNY, CDR2 SVGAGI (reference sequence). Trimming took 4 bases from V and 2 from J, leaving 8 bases between them. CDR3 region: CASSLYPNTEAFF. The CDR3, as DNA: TGTGCCAGCAGTTTATACCCTAACACTGAAGCTTTCTTT.

This clonotype was seen a few times. The J gene is TRBJ1-2, the V gene TRBV5-1, with D possibly matching TRBD1 (6 bases). The CDR3 runs 16 residues. Trimming left V 3 bases short and J 6 bases short, with 21 bases between. Germline V CDR1 and CDR2: SGHRS, YFSETQ. The CDR3 bases are TGCGCCAGCAGCTCGCGACCGGACAGCTCCACGCATGGCTACACCTTC. Translating gives CASSSRPDSSTHGYTF.

The rearrangement uses TRBV29-1 and TRBJ2-2; D remains unclear. The germline V and J ends were trimmed by 1 base and 0 bases, with 9 bases remaining between them. From germline, CDR1 is SQVTM and CDR2 ANQGSEA. There are 15 residues in the CDR3. The CDR3 reads CSVEVPPANTGELFF. CDR3 in DNA: TGCAGCGTTGAAGTCCCTCCAGCGAACACCGGGGAGCTGTTTTTT.

The rearrangement joins TRBV28 to TRBJ1-1, with D perhaps matching TRBD1 (6 bases). Germline V lookup: CDR1 MDHEN, CDR2 SYDVKM. This CDR3 is built from 15 residues. V was clipped by 1 base and J by 1 base, with 10 bases between them. The DNA for the CDR3 is TGTGCCAGCAGTTTATTTACGGGACAGAACACTGAAGCTTTCTTT. Translated, it gives CASSLFTGQNTEAFF.

Points on this clonotype: This sequence may be a read error, since a much larger clone differs from it by one base. The chain joins TRBV18 to TRBJ2-5; 9 bases agree with TRBD1. The J call may be wrong; the DNA end is better matched by TRBJ2-7. Germline CDR1 reads KGHSH; CDR2 reads LQKENI. The CDR3 is 15 amino acids. The DNA of the CDR3 is TGTGCCAGCTCACCCCGGGACAGGGACACCTACGAGCAGTACTTC. Amino acids: CASSPRDRDTYEQYF.

This clonotype has a handful of counts. The chain combines TRBV7-6 with TRBJ1-6; D not certain. V was clipped by 4 bases and J by 7 bases, with 8 bases between them. The CDR3 is made up of 13 amino acids. Germline V CDR1 and CDR2: SGHVS, FNYEAQ. CDR3 residues: CASSYLTNSPLHF. In DNA, the CDR3 is TGTGCCAGCAGCTACCTGACAAATTCACCCCTCCACTTT.

Ten or more counts support this clonotype. The chain has TRBV11-2 and TRBJ2-1, with TRBD1 identical over 8 bases. Per germline, CDR1 SGHAT and CDR2 FQNNGV. The ends lost 5 bases at V and 7 bases at J; junction bases unmatched: 7. CDR3 size: 14 residues. CDR3 sequence reads: CASSPARGLNEQFF. In DNA, the CDR3 is TGTGCCAGCAGCCCGGCCAGGGGGCTGAATGAGCAGTTCTTC.